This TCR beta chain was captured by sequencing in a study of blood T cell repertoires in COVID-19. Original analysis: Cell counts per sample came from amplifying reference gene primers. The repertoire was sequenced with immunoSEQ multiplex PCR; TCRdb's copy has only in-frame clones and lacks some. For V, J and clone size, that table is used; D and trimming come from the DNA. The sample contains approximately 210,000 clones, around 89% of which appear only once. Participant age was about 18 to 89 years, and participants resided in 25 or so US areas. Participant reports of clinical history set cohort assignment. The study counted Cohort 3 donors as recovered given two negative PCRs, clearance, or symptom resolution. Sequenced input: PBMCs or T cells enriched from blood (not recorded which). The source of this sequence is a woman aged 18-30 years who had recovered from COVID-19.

The CDR3 loop reads CASRRDRENNSPLHF. CDR3 bases: TGCGCCAGCAGACGGGACAGGGAGAACAATTCACCCCTCCACTTT. The chain is built from TRBV5-1 and TRBJ1-6; 9 bases agree with TRBD1. From germline, CDR1 is SGHRS and CDR2 YFSETQ. The V gene end was trimmed by 5 bases and the J gene end by 7 bases; junction bases not matched to a gene: 7. This CDR3 is 15 amino acids long.